The 17 T cell receptor beta chains reported below all come from one sample, sequenced in a study of OX40 agonist ivuxolimab in advanced cancers. Clones were sequenced by immunoSEQ multiplex PCR, and TCRdb holds only the in-frame ones, with some missing. The sample includes about 61,000 clones, 86% of them seen just once. The sequenced sample was CD4+ or CD8+ T cells sorted from blood, obtained in a trial of the OX40 agonist ivuxolimab. The receptors stem from an adult with an advanced solid tumor such as melanoma, head and neck, liver or kidney cancer.

This clone has a single count. V usage is TRBV4-1 and J usage is TRBJ1-2; D is perhaps TRBD1 (5 bases). The CDR3 spans 15 residues. The germline V gene has CDR1 MGHRA and CDR2 YSYEKL. V was clipped by 1 base and J by 4 bases, with 13 bases between them. CDR3 DNA: TGCGCCAGCAGCCAAGTTAGCGGGACTCCCTATGGCTACACCTTC. Residues: CASSQVSGTPYGYTF.

The chain carries TRBV18 and TRBJ1-1; D is uncertain. Germline lookup yields CDR1 KGHSH and CDR2 LQKENI. This CDR3 has 15 residues. The ends were cut back, 6 bases at V and 1 base at J, with 15 bases in the middle. The CDR3: CASSQGLVQNTEAFF. In DNA form, the CDR3 reads TGTGCCAGCTCCCAAGGACTCGTACAGAACACTGAAGCTTTCTTT.

This chain links TRBV7-2 with TRBJ2-3, with TRBD2 matching over 9 bases. The CDR3 contains 13 residues. The germline V gene has CDR1 SGHTA and CDR2 FQGNSA. The CDR3 sequence is CASKRGDTDTQYF. CDR3 sequence (DNA): TGTGCTTCGAAGCGGGGGGATACAGATACGCAGTATTTT. The full variable domain, rest sourced from reference TRBV7-2 and TRBJ2-3, is GAGVSQSPSNKVTEKGKDVELRCDPISGHTALYWYRQSLGQGLEFLIYFQGNSAPDKSGLPSDRFSAERTGGSVSTLTIQRTQQEDSAVYLCASKRGDTDTQYFGPGTRLTVL.

The chain joins TRBV18 to TRBJ2-5, with 12 bases that match TRBD2. Germline lookup yields CDR1 KGHSH and CDR2 LQKENI. With 2 bases clipped from V and 5 bases from J, the junction kept 6 bases outside the gene matches. The length of the CDR3 is 16 residues. CDR3 in amino acids: CASSPRLAGARETQYF. As DNA, the CDR3 is TGTGCCAGCTCACCAAGACTAGCGGGGGCCAGGGAGACCCAGTACTTC. The whole variable domain, remainder taken from reference TRBV18 and TRBJ2-5, is NAGVMQNPRHLVRRRGQEARLRCSPMKGHSHVYWYRQLPEEGLKFMVYLQKENIIDESGMPKERFSAEFPKEGPSILRIQQVVRGDSAAYFCASSPRLAGARETQYFGPGTRLLVL.

This chain links TRBV2 with TRBJ2-2, with D maybe TRBD2 (6 bases). Trimming stripped 11 bases from V and 5 bases from J, with 15 bases between. This CDR3 is built from 13 residues. Germline assignment: CDR1 SNHLY and CDR2 FYNNEI. CDR3 region: CAGRGDGTGELFF. CDR3 coding DNA: TGTGCCGGTCGCGGGGACGGGACCGGGGAGCTGTTTTTT.

V and J are TRBV7-6 and TRBJ2-7, with 12 bases that match TRBD2. The V segment lost 5 bases and the J segment 3 bases; nucleotides outside the gene matches: 8. Germline CDR1 and CDR2: SGHVS and FNYEAQ. The CDR3 runs 16 residues. CDR3 sequence (DNA): TGTGCCAGCAGCCCCCAACTAGCGGGGGGTTACTACGAGCAGTACTTC. Translated, it gives CASSPQLAGGYYEQYF.

This clone appeared a single time. CDR3 amino acids: CATSRDGGPRADTQYF. CDR3 nucleotides: TGTGCCACCAGCAGAGATGGGGGTCCTAGGGCAGATACGCAGTATTTT. The chain couples TRBV15 to TRBJ2-3; either TRBD1 or TRBD2 may fit D (5 bases each). V was shortened by 0 bases and J by 4 bases, with 14 bases between the two germline ends. The CDR3 is 16 residues long. CDR1 is LNHNV, CDR2 YYDKDF, per germline (reference sequence).

This clone was found once. The chain couples TRBV5-8 to TRBJ2-3; perhaps D is TRBD1 or TRBD2 (5 bases each). The germline CDR1 and CDR2 sequences are SGHTS and YDEGEE. This CDR3 has 15 amino acids. Between the trimmed V and J ends, which lost 1 base and 4 bases, there was a span of 13 bases. Here the CDR3 DNA reads TGTGCCAGCAGCTTGCGGCAGGGAGTGGCAGATACGCAGTATTTT. Translated: CASSLRQGVADTQYF.

This chain's CDR3 is CASSYRDSFYEQYF. Here the CDR3 DNA reads TGTGCCAGCAGTTACCGGGACAGTTTCTACGAGCAGTACTTC. The chain joins TRBV2 to TRBJ2-7; 7 bases are shared with TRBD1. Germline V gene data show CDR1 as SNHLY and CDR2 as FYNNEI. V was pared by 5 bases and J by 3 bases, with 7 bases of the junction left unmatched. The CDR3 covers 14 residues.

This clone came up once. The V call is TRBV6-5, the J call TRBJ1-2; 9 bases map to TRBD1. In germline, CDR1 is MNHEY, CDR2 SVGAGI. The CDR3 consists of 16 residues. The J segment lost 4 bases and the V segment lost 4 bases, leaving 10 bases of the junction unmatched. As DNA, the CDR3 is TGTGCCAGCAGTTCGCTACAGGGGGCAGCATCCTATGGCTACACCTTC. As protein: CASSSLQGAASYGYTF.

The J gene is TRBJ1-4, the V gene TRBV5-4, with D uncertain. This CDR3 spans 14 amino acids. In germline, CDR1 is SGHNT, CDR2 YYREEE (reference sequence). V lost 0 bases, J lost 8 bases, and 11 bases lay in between. The CDR3 here is CASSLGIGNEKLFF. The CDR3 DNA reads as TGTGCCAGCAGCTTGGGAATAGGGAACGAAAAACTGTTTTTT.

The V call is TRBV5-4, the J call TRBJ2-3; no firm D call. This CDR3 is built from 13 residues. Germline assignment: CDR1 SGHNT and CDR2 YYREEE (reference sequence). Trimming took 4 bases from V and 2 from J, leaving 8 bases between them. The CDR3 region has the DNA TGTGCCAGCAGCACGTACACCACAGATACGCAGTATTTT. Protein product: CASSTYTTDTQYF.

The CDR3 loop reads CASTSGPGGGETQYF. For the CDR3, the DNA is TGTGCCAGCACCTCAGGACCGGGAGGAGGAGAGACCCAGTACTTC. The rearrangement links TRBV7-9 to TRBJ2-5; 7 nucleotides agree with TRBD2. With V trimmed by 7 bases and J by 4 bases, 12 bases remained unmatched. The CDR3 length is 15 residues. Germline values: CDR1 SEHNR, CDR2 FQNEAQ (reference sequence).

The rearrangement joins TRBV2 to TRBJ1-1; TRBD1 matches at 7 bases. The CDR3 loop spans 13 amino acids. Germline CDR1 is SNHLY and CDR2 is FYNNEI. V shed 3 bases, J shed 4 bases, and the junction held 2 bases outside the gene matches. The CDR3: CASSETGTTEAFF. CDR3 DNA sequence: TGTGCCAGCAGTGAGACAGGGACCACTGAAGCTTTCTTT.

V gene TRBV5-1 combines with J gene TRBJ1-1; D unclear. Germline V gene sequence: CDR1 SGHRS, CDR2 YFSETQ. Trimming removed 0 bases at V and 4 bases at J, with 13 bases between. This CDR3 spans 15 amino acids. The CDR3 is CASSLESGSGTEAFF. In DNA, the CDR3 is TGCGCCAGCAGCTTGGAGTCCGGGTCGGGCACTGAAGCTTTCTTT.

The chain links TRBV28 to TRBJ2-3; 15 positions agree with TRBD2. CDR1 MDHEN and CDR2 SYDVKM come from the germline V gene. Germline trimming cut 8 bases from V and 15 bases from J; bases unmatched to any gene: 21. This CDR3 is built from 17 residues. The DNA of the CDR3 is TGTGCCAGCGGTCCATCCGGACTAGCGGGGGGGCCGATGTTCGCTTATTTT. This translates into CASGPSGLAGGPMFAYF.

This chain's CDR3 is CASGLGTASYEQYF. CDR3 nucleotides: TGTGCTAGTGGTCTAGGGACAGCCTCCTACGAGCAGTACTTC. The V call is TRBV12-5, the J call TRBJ2-7, with TRBD1 identical over 7 bases. This CDR3 has 14 residues. Per the germline V gene, CDR1 is LGHNT and CDR2 is FRNRAP. V lost 5 bases, J lost 0 bases, and 4 bases stayed unmatched.